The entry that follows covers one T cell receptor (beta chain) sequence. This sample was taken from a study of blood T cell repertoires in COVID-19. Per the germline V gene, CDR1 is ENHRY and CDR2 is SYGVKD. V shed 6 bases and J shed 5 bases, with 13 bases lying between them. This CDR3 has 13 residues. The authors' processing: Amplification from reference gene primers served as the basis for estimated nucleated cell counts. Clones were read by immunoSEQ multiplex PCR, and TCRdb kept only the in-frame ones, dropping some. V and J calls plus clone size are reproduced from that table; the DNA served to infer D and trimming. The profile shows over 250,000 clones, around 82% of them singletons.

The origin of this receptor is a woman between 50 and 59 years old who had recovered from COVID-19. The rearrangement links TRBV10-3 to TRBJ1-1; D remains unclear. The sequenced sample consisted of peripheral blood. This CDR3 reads CAISREGGTEAFF. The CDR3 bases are TGTGCCATCAGCCGCGAGGGAGGAACTGAAGCTTTCTTT.